These T cell receptor beta chains were read from a single sample in a study of cytomegalovirus exposure and HLA in healthy donors. Clones were sequenced by immunoSEQ multiplex PCR, and TCRdb holds only the in-frame ones, with some missing. The sample gives around 140,000 clones, approximately 86% of which show up once; roughly 9% is in the top ten. Sequencing input: PBMCs. All receptors derive from a man aged 18 to 29 in good health and CMV-seropositive. Both conserved end residues are part of each CDR3. D genes are given only for firm matches. The size field is filled for only some rows; it gives once, few, many or a size class.

clone size | D gene | J gene | V gene | CDR3 protein | CDR3 DNA
NA | TRBD2 | TRBJ2-3 | TRBV9 | CASSVASGGADTQYF | TGTGCCAGCAGCGTAGCTAGCGGAGGGGCAGATACGCAGTATTTT
NA | NA | TRBJ1-3 | TRBV30 | CAWSGGGSSGNTIYF | TGTGCCTGGAGTGGCGGCGGGTCCTCTGGAAACACCATATATTTT
NA | TRBD2 | TRBJ2-1 | TRBV15 | CATSPLAGDYNEQFF | TGTGCCACCAGCCCTCTAGCGGGGGATTACAATGAGCAGTTCTTC
NA | NA | TRBJ2-7 | TRBV29-1 | CSVEGRREQYF | TGCAGCGTTGAGGGGCGTCGCGAGCAGTACTTC
once | TRBD1 | TRBJ2-1 | TRBV28 | CASSAGQGASYNEQFF | TGTGCCAGCAGTGCCGGACAGGGGGCTTCCTACAATGAGCAGTTCTTC
NA | TRBD1 | TRBJ2-5 | TRBV5-1 | CASSRGPGQAKETQYF | TGCGCCAGCAGCCGGGGACCCGGACAGGCCAAAGAGACCCAGTACTTC
once | TRBD2 | TRBJ2-1 | TRBV5-6 | CASSSRTSGALNEQFF | TGTGCCAGCAGCTCCCGGACTAGCGGAGCTCTTAATGAGCAGTTCTTC
NA | NA | TRBJ2-3 | TRBV29-1 | CSVDPGEDTQYF | TGCAGCGTTGATCCGGGAGAGGATACGCAGTATTTT
NA | NA | TRBJ2-1 | TRBV6-1 | CASSEAGRGGNEQFF | TGTGCCAGCAGTGAAGCGGGTAGGGGGGGTAATGAGCAGTTCTTC
NA | TRBD2 | TRBJ2-1 | TRBV30 | CAWSLLAGGKDEQFF | TGTGCCTGGAGTTTGCTAGCGGGAGGGAAGGATGAGCAGTTCTTC
NA | NA | TRBJ2-7 | TRBV27 | CASSLGQNAYEQYF | TGTGCCAGCAGTTTAGGGCAGAACGCCTACGAGCAGTACTTC
NA | NA | TRBJ1-5 | TRBV29-1 | CSVVVGGAGNQPQHF | TGCAGCGTTGTGGTAGGGGGAGCTGGCAATCAGCCCCAGCATTTT
NA | TRBD2 | TRBJ2-3 | TRBV29-1 | CSAATSGGDTDTQYF | TGCAGCGCCGCGACTAGCGGGGGGGACACAGATACGCAGTATTTT
NA | NA | TRBJ2-5 | TRBV18 | CASSPRQGLETQYF | TGTGCCAGCTCACCTCGCCAGGGCCTAGAGACCCAGTACTTC
once | NA | TRBJ2-7 | TRBV6-1 | CASSDRAHEQYF | TGTGCCAGCAGTGACAGGGCCCACGAGCAGTACTTC
NA | NA | TRBJ1-5 | TRBV2 | CASRAQDYSNQPQHF | TGTGCCAGCAGAGCACAGGATTATAGCAATCAGCCCCAGCATTTT
NA | TRBD1 | TRBJ1-2 | TRBV4-1 | CASSLASRRQGTIYGYTF | TGCGCCAGCAGCCTCGCGAGCCGGAGACAGGGTACCATCTATGGCTACACCTTC
once | TRBD1 | TRBJ2-3 | TRBV27 | CASSLRGRGQPDTQYF | TGTGCCAGCAGTTTGCGGGGCAGGGGGCAGCCAGATACGCAGTATTTT
NA | TRBD2 | TRBJ2-3 | TRBV10-2 | CASSQWTSYTDTQYF | TGCGCCAGCAGTCAATGGACTAGCTACACAGATACGCAGTATTTT
NA | TRBD2 | TRBJ2-2 | TRBV10-1 | CASSRTSGKAGELFF | TGCGCCAGCAGTCGGACTAGCGGGAAAGCCGGGGAGCTGTTTTTT
NA | NA | TRBJ2-5 | TRBV5-4 | CASSLGALQETQYF | TGTGCCAGCAGCTTGGGTGCGCTCCAAGAGACCCAGTACTTC
NA | NA | TRBJ1-2 | TRBV7-2 | CASSFEDSYGYTF | TGTGCCAGCAGCTTCGAAGACAGTTATGGCTACACCTTC
NA | NA | TRBJ2-7 | TRBV2 | CASSEAESGVFDEQYF | TGTGCCAGCAGTGAAGCGGAGTCGGGAGTTTTCGACGAGCAGTACTTC
NA | NA | TRBJ1-4 | TRBV7-6 | CASSFFRGAGEKLFF | TGTGCCAGCAGCTTTTTCAGGGGCGCAGGAGAAAAACTGTTTTTT
NA | TRBD2 | TRBJ2-5 | TRBV27 | CASSFASGGWETQYF | TGTGCCAGCAGTTTTGCTAGCGGGGGTTGGGAGACCCAGTACTTC
NA | TRBD2 | TRBJ2-4 | TRBV30 | CAWSRSGGASIQYF | TGTGCCTGGAGTCGGAGCGGGGGGGCCTCCATTCAGTACTTC
NA | TRBD1 | TRBJ2-1 | TRBV7-6 | CASSSLGTGVGNEQFF | TGTGCCAGCAGCTCATTGGGGACAGGGGTGGGCAATGAGCAGTTCTTC
NA | NA | TRBJ2-2 | TRBV30 | CVSQAQGNTGELFF | TGTGTCTCCCAGGCCCAGGGAAACACCGGGGAGCTGTTTTTT
NA | NA | TRBJ1-1 | TRBV7-2 | CASSLRWNTEAFF | TGTGCCAGCAGTCTGCGGTGGAACACTGAAGCTTTCTTT
NA | NA | TRBJ1-4 | TRBV15 | CATSSGAANEKLFF | TGTGCCACCAGCTCAGGGGCGGCTAATGAAAAACTGTTTTTT
NA | TRBD1 | TRBJ2-4 | TRBV5-1 | CASSLGQGAKNIQYF | TGCGCCAGCAGCTTAGGACAGGGAGCCAAAAACATTCAGTACTTC
NA | TRBD1 | TRBJ2-1 | TRBV7-9 | CASIPDRALSYNEQFF | TGTGCCAGCATTCCGGACAGGGCCCTCTCCTACAATGAGCAGTTCTTC
NA | TRBD2 | TRBJ2-5 | TRBV5-1 | CASSLGGSGGQETQYF | TGCGCCAGCAGCTTGGGAGGTAGCGGGGGCCAAGAGACCCAGTACTTC
NA | NA | TRBJ2-6 | TRBV11-3 | CASRGIGRHSGANVLTF | TGTGCCAGCAGGGGTATAGGCAGACACTCTGGGGCCAACGTCCTGACTTTC
NA | NA | TRBJ1-5 | TRBV6-1 | CASSEYPLTAKNQPQHF | TGTGCCAGCAGTGAATACCCCTTGACAGCGAAAAATCAGCCCCAGCATTTT
NA | TRBD2 | TRBJ2-5 | TRBV7-7 | CASSLRREAGETQYF | TGTGCTAGCAGCTTAAGGCGGGAGGCCGGGGAGACCCAGTACTTC
NA | NA | TRBJ1-1 | TRBV28 | CASSLYGGRGEAFF | TGTGCCAGCAGTTTATACGGGGGGCGTGGCGAGGCTTTCTTT
once | NA | TRBJ1-6 | TRBV4-2 | CASSQDRGTRESYNSPLHF | TGTGCCAGCAGCCAAGATAGGGGGACAAGGGAATCCTATAATTCACCCCTCCACTTT
once | NA | TRBJ2-6 | TRBV2 | CANRRSSGANVLTF | TGTGCCAACCGGAGAAGCTCTGGGGCCAACGTCCTGACTTTC
NA | TRBD2 | TRBJ2-7 | TRBV2 | CASKPSSGTSYEQYF | TGTGCCAGCAAGCCATCTAGCGGGACCTCCTACGAGCAGTACTTC
NA | NA | TRBJ1-1 | TRBV15 | CATSRGGAGNEAFF | TGTGCCACCAGCAGAGGCGGAGCAGGGAATGAAGCTTTCTTT
NA | NA | TRBJ1-3 | TRBV6-1 | CASRAPGAGGNTIYF | TGTGCCAGCAGGGCCCCAGGGGCGGGCGGAAACACCATATATTTT
NA | TRBD2 | TRBJ2-7 | TRBV6-1 | CASSKSGISSYEQYF | TGTGCCAGCAGCAAAAGCGGGATTAGCTCCTACGAGCAGTACTTC
few | TRBD1 | TRBJ2-7 | TRBV7-9 | CASSLWTGQGLYEQYF | TGTGCCAGCAGCTTGTGGACAGGTCAAGGATTATACGAGCAGTACTTC
NA | NA | TRBJ1-2 | TRBV27 | CASSDSLGGDYGYTF | TGTGCCAGCAGTGACTCCCTCGGCGGGGACTATGGCTACACCTTC
NA | NA | TRBJ1-2 | TRBV11-2 | CASSASRVYGYTF | TGTGCCAGCAGCGCGTCCAGGGTCTATGGCTACACCTTC
NA | NA | TRBJ1-1 | TRBV18 | CASRTGMNTEAFF | TGTGCCAGCCGCACAGGGATGAACACTGAAGCTTTCTTT
NA | TRBD2 | TRBJ2-3 | TRBV19 | CASSLREGPGTDTQYF | TGTGCCAGTAGTTTACGGGAGGGCCCAGGCACAGATACGCAGTATTTT